Below, 27 T cell receptor beta chains from the same sample are listed, as sequenced in a study of OX40 agonist ivuxolimab in advanced cancers. Assay: immunoSEQ multiplex PCR; the TCRdb copy retains only in-frame clones and omits some. The table has around 80,000 clones, 92% seen once. Source: CD4+ or CD8+ T cells sorted from blood, taken in a trial of the OX40 agonist ivuxolimab. These receptor sequences come from an adult with an advanced solid tumor such as melanoma, head and neck, liver or kidney cancer.

The chain uses TRBV6-1 and TRBJ2-5; 7 positions match TRBD2. The germline V gene has CDR1 MNHNS and CDR2 SASEGT. Losses at the gene ends were 3 bases for V and 3 bases for J; bases not matched to a gene: 10. The CDR3 loop spans 16 amino acids. The CDR3 spells CASSDMFLGGKETQYF. The CDR3 region has the DNA TGTGCCAGCAGTGATATGTTTTTGGGGGGGAAAGAGACCCAGTACTTC.

This clone was detected a few times. The chain is built from TRBV7-2 and TRBJ1-1; D perhaps matches TRBD1 (5 bases). The V end lost 8 bases, the J end lost 6 bases, and 19 bases lay between the germline ends. This CDR3 contains 14 residues. The germline CDR1 and CDR2 sequences are SGHTA and FQGNSA. DNA of the CDR3: TGTGCCAGCTCCCGGTCCGGGGGTCTCGCTGAAGCTTTCTTT. Amino acids: CASSRSGGLAEAFF. The full variable domain, completed using reference TRBV7-2 and TRBJ1-1, is GAGVSQSPSNKVTEKGKDVELRCDPISGHTALYWYRQSLGQGLEFLIYFQGNSAPDKSGLPSDRFSAERTGGSVSTLTIQRTQQEDSAVYLCASSRSGGLAEAFFGQGTRLTVV.

The chain's CDR3 is CASTPDGSSTDTQYF. DNA of the CDR3: TGTGCCAGCACCCCCGACGGATCTAGCACAGATACGCAGTATTTT. The V and J genes are TRBV2 and TRBJ2-3; D is undetermined. Per the germline V gene, CDR1 is SNHLY and CDR2 is FYNNEI. V dropped 7 bases and J dropped 0 bases, with 14 bases sitting between them. This CDR3 region has 15 residues. Full variable domain (missing parts from reference TRBV2 and TRBJ2-3): EPEVTQTPSHQVTQMGQEVILRCVPISNHLYFYWYRQILGQKVEFLVSFYNNEISEKSEIFDDQFSVERPDGSNFTLKIRSTKLEDSAMYFCASTPDGSSTDTQYFGPGTRLTVL.

V usage is TRBV21-1 and J usage is TRBJ2-1. TRBV21-1 is termed a pseudogene. This CDR3 region has 16 residues. DNA of the CDR3: TGTGCCAGCAGCCCTCCTCTAGGGTCCTCCTACAATGAGCAGTTCTTC. Amino acids: CASSPPLGSSYNEQFF.

As to this clone: Other DNA sequences in the sample encode the same CDR3. The gene calls are TRBV20-1 and TRBJ1-1; D not resolved. V gave up 0 bases and J gave up 2 bases, with 1 base separating them. Germline-derived CDR1 and CDR2 are DFQATT and SNEGSKA (reference sequence). The CDR3 covers 11 residues. Here the CDR3 reads CSARDNTEAFF. In DNA form, the CDR3 reads TGCAGTGCTAGAGATAACACTGAAGCTTTCTTT.

The genes are TRBV18 and TRBJ2-7; 7 nucleotides agree with TRBD1. The J segment lost 0 bases and the V segment lost 2 bases, leaving 1 base of the junction unmatched. CDR1 and CDR2 from the germline V gene are KGHSH and LQKENI. The length of the CDR3 is 14 residues. This CDR3 reads CASSPGQDSYEQYF. CDR3 in DNA: TGTGCCAGCTCACCAGGACAGGACTCCTACGAGCAGTACTTC.

This chain links TRBV14 with TRBJ1-2; tentative D call: TRBD1 (5 bases). Germline lookup yields CDR1 SGHDN and CDR2 FVKESK. Trimming stripped 1 base from V and 3 bases from J, with 6 bases between. The CDR3 sequence is 13 residues long. CDR3: CASSQATDYGYTF. The CDR3, as DNA: TGTGCCAGCAGCCAAGCGACAGACTATGGCTACACCTTC.

The J gene is TRBJ1-1, the V gene TRBV6-6, with D perhaps matching TRBD1 (6 bases). Germline CDR1 MNHNY, CDR2 SVGAGI (reference sequence). V lost 7 bases, J lost 7 bases, and 16 bases lay in between. The CDR3 extends over 13 amino acids. The CDR3 here is CASTLRGGFEAFF. The DNA for the CDR3 is TGTGCCAGCACTTTAAGAGGGGGATTTGAAGCTTTCTTT.

This clone occurred once. This rearrangement joins TRBV27 to TRBJ1-1, with 8 bases aligning to TRBD1. CDR1 is MNHEY, CDR2 SMNVEV, per germline (reference sequence). The length of the CDR3 is 14 residues. J was trimmed by 1 base and V by 6 bases; bases with no gene match: 4. The chain's CDR3 is CASSPTGENTEAFF. For the CDR3, the DNA is TGTGCCAGCAGCCCGACAGGGGAGAACACTGAAGCTTTCTTT.

The V gene is TRBV19, the J gene TRBJ2-3, with D perhaps TRBD1 (6 bases). This CDR3 comprises 15 residues. V was shortened by 5 bases and J by 1 base, with 13 bases between the two germline ends. The V gene's germline CDR1 is LNHDA and CDR2 SQIVND (reference sequence). CDR3 bases: TGTGCCAGTAGTCCAGGGGTTAGCGGCACAGATACGCAGTATTTT. This encodes CASSPGVSGTDTQYF.

This clone was observed a few times. The chain combines TRBV7-2 with TRBJ1-5; D not resolved. Germline values: CDR1 SGHTA, CDR2 FQGNSA. The CDR3 sequence is 12 residues long. The ends were cut back, 9 bases at V and 8 bases at J, with 14 bases in the middle. CDR3 nucleotides: TGTGCCAGTTCGGACGGGCCTGAGCCCCAGCATTTT. Translation gives CASSDGPEPQHF. The whole variable domain, remainder taken from reference TRBV7-2 and TRBJ1-5, is GAGVSQSPSNKVTEKGKDVELRCDPISGHTALYWYRQSLGQGLEFLIYFQGNSAPDKSGLPSDRFSAERTGGSVSTLTIQRTQQEDSAVYLCASSDGPEPQHFGDGTRLSIL.

The chain is built from TRBV28 and TRBJ1-2, with D unresolved. This CDR3 has 11 residues. Germline CDR1 is MDHEN and CDR2 is SYDVKM. Trimming took off 4 bases at V and 5 bases at J, with 5 bases between the two ends. The CDR3 loop is CASSYKYGYTF. The CDR3 DNA reads TGTGCCAGCAGTTACAAGTATGGCTACACCTTC.

The chain has TRBV21-1 and TRBJ2-1; the table's D call, TRBD2, was not checked against the DNA. TRBV21-1 is shown as a pseudogene. The CDR3 runs to 17 residues. In nucleotides, the CDR3 is TGTGCCAGCACCCCCCGGGGGGAGGGGAATCCCCACAATGAGCAGTTCTTC. Translation: CASTPRGEGNPHNEQFF.

V usage is TRBV5-1 and J usage is TRBJ1-4; D is perhaps TRBD1 (6 bases). V dropped 1 base and J dropped 7 bases, with 26 bases sitting between them. Germline CDR1 and CDR2: SGHRS and YFSETQ. The CDR3 covers 19 residues. This CDR3 reads CASSLQGKRGAAISEKLFF. The CDR3 bases are TGCGCCAGCAGCTTGCAGGGGAAGAGGGGGGCCGCGATTTCTGAAAAACTGTTTTTT.

The chain carries TRBV5-4 and TRBJ2-1, with D maybe TRBD1 (6 bases). V was shortened by 3 bases and J by 6 bases, with 19 bases between the two germline ends. This CDR3 comprises 16 residues. CDR1 and CDR2 from the germline V gene are SGHNT and YYREEE (reference sequence). In DNA form, the CDR3 reads TGTGCCAGCAGCTGGGGCCACAACCTGGGGGCCAATGAGCAGTTCTTC. This sequence encodes CASSWGHNLGANEQFF.

This clone was found once. The chain combines TRBV13 with TRBJ1-4; a weak D match, TRBD1 (5 bases). Germline lookup yields CDR1 PRHDT and CDR2 FYEKMQ (reference sequence). The CDR3 contains 15 residues. Trimming shortened V by 5 bases and J by 0 bases, and 10 bases separated the two germline ends. CDR3: CASSRQGATNEKLFF. DNA of the CDR3: TGTGCCAGCAGCCGCCAGGGTGCAACTAATGAAAAACTGTTTTTT.

The chain employs TRBV2 and TRBJ2-5; D unclear. This CDR3 has 12 residues. Trimming stripped 8 bases from V and 1 base from J, with 8 bases between. Germline V CDR1 and CDR2: SNHLY, FYNNEI. In DNA form, the CDR3 reads TGTGCCAGCCTGTGGAGCCAAGAGACCCAGTACTTC. It codes for CASLWSQETQYF.

The V and J genes are TRBV9 and TRBJ1-4; 9 positions agree with TRBD1. V dropped 3 bases and J dropped 6; count of bases not matched to a gene: 9. There are 16 residues in the CDR3. Germline values: CDR1 SGDLS, CDR2 YYNGEE. The CDR3 sequence: CASSGTTGQGYEKLFF. The CDR3 bases are TGTGCCAGCAGCGGAACCACGGGACAGGGTTATGAAAAACTGTTTTTT.

This chain connects TRBV19 to TRBJ2-7; D may be TRBD1 (5 bases). Trimming left V 4 bases short and J 3 bases short, with 13 bases between. From germline, CDR1 is LNHDA and CDR2 SQIVND (reference sequence). The CDR3 has 14 residues. The CDR3: CASSTSPTDYEQYF. CDR3 bases: TGTGCCAGTAGTACTTCCCCGACAGACTACGAGCAGTACTTC.

The chain joins TRBV27 to TRBJ2-2; TRBD2 might be the D (6 bases). The germline V gene has CDR1 MNHEY and CDR2 SMNVEV (reference sequence). The CDR3 has 17 amino acids. The V and J ends lost 0 bases and 1 base respectively, with 12 bases between them. The CDR3 reads CASSLSVGGLNTGELFF. The CDR3 DNA sequence: TGTGCCAGCAGTTTATCTGTCGGGGGTCTGAACACCGGGGAGCTGTTTTTT.

The chain employs TRBV15 and TRBJ2-7; 9 bases are a match to TRBD1. Trimming removed 0 bases from V and 3 bases from J; junction bases left unmatched: 6. Germline CDR1 is LNHNV and CDR2 is YYDKDF (reference sequence). This CDR3 has 16 amino acids. DNA for the CDR3: TGTGCCACCAGCAGAGATGGGACAGGGCGCAGCTACGAGCAGTACTTC. This codes for CATSRDGTGRSYEQYF.

This sequence joins TRBV5-4 and TRBJ2-1; 8 positions agree with TRBD2. V lost 4 bases to trimming and J lost 3 bases; unmatched junction nucleotides: 3. Looked up from germline, CDR1 is SGHNT and CDR2 is YYREEE (reference sequence). This CDR3 has 14 residues. The chain's CDR3 is CASSVAGLYNEQFF. Written as DNA, the CDR3 is TGTGCCAGCAGCGTAGCGGGACTCTACAATGAGCAGTTCTTC.

This chain uses TRBV30 with TRBJ1-5, with a possible D match to TRBD1 (5 bases). The CDR3 has 15 residues. The germline V gene has CDR1 GTSNPN and CDR2 SVGIG (reference sequence). Deletions cut 3 bases from V and 0 bases from J, with 12 bases between. The CDR3 DNA sequence: TGTGCCTGGAGCTCGGGGGATTATAGCAATCAGCCCCAGCATTTT. Residues: CAWSSGDYSNQPQHF.

V is TRBV29-1 and J is TRBJ2-7; 8 bases fit TRBD1. Germline CDR1 is SQVTM and CDR2 is ANQGSEA. This CDR3 spans 12 amino acids. Losses at the gene ends were 6 bases for V and 5 bases for J; bases not matched to a gene: 6. The CDR3 region is CSVLDRAHEQYF. CDR3 in DNA: TGCAGCGTCTTGGACAGGGCTCACGAGCAGTACTTC.

The rearrangement links TRBV10-1 to TRBJ1-2, with D possibly being TRBD1 (5 bases). Germline-derived CDR1 and CDR2 are WNHNN and SYGVQD (reference sequence). CDR3 size: 12 residues. V lost 4 bases, J lost 8 bases, and 11 bases lay in between. CDR3 nucleotide sequence: TGCGCCAGCAGTGGGGGGGGAAGCGGCTACACCTTC. This translates into CASSGGGSGYTF.

This clone showed up just once. This rearrangement joins TRBV27 to TRBJ1-2, with 12 bases identical to TRBD1. Germline-derived CDR1 and CDR2 are MNHEY and SMNVEV (reference sequence). V lost 4 bases, J lost 5 bases, and 11 bases stayed unmatched. The CDR3 totals 17 residues. The CDR3 region is CASSSGQGAGALYGYTF. As DNA, the CDR3 is TGTGCCAGCAGTTCGGGACAGGGGGCCGGAGCGCTATATGGCTACACCTTC.

This clone came up once. The chain employs TRBV5-4 and TRBJ2-7; D possibly corresponds to TRBD1 (6 bases). Germline V gene data show CDR1 as SGHNT and CDR2 as YYREEE (reference sequence). Trimming left V 2 bases short and J 4 bases short, with 13 bases between. This CDR3 comprises 14 residues. The CDR3 here is CASSFSGTPYEQYF. The CDR3 coding sequence is TGTGCCAGCAGCTTCTCCGGGACACCTTACGAGCAGTACTTC.